Listed below are T cell receptor beta chains from one sample, sequenced in a study of T cell repertoires in cytomegalovirus infection. Their target antigens are unknown. MiXCR was run by TCRdb on the reads, yielding one entry per CDR3 protein. The sample has 900,000 to 950,000 distinct CDR3 sequences, 30% to 40% seen once. The input for sequencing was cultured CD8+ T cells from PBMCs, taken from culture after CMV antigen stimulation. These receptors all stem from a human donor in good health (CMV status not recorded). Some clones in this sample may be carry-over from other donors' samples. The CDR3 runs from the conserved cysteine through the conserved F or W. The D gene is left open where the match is weak. Size values are once, few and many counts, or a class for expanded clones, and some rows have none.

clone size: many
D gene: .
J gene: TRBJ2-3
V gene: TRBV7-2
CDR3 protein: CASSFRSVPGTDTQYF
CDR3 DNA: TGTGCCAGCAGCTTTAGATCTGTCCCCGGCACAGATACGCAGTATTTT

clone size: many
D gene: .
J gene: TRBJ1-6
V gene: TRBV7-2
CDR3 protein: CASIKDGLHF
CDR3 DNA: TGTGCCAGCATCAAAGACGGGCTCCACTTT

clone size: .
D gene: .
J gene: TRBJ1-1
V gene: TRBV4-1
CDR3 protein: CASSQDRTGGMYTEAFF
CDR3 DNA: TGCGCCAGCAGCCAAGATCGGACGGGGGGTATGTACACTGAAGCTTTCTTT

clone size: .
D gene: .
J gene: TRBJ1-5
V gene: TRBV19
CDR3 protein: CASSIPTDDQPQHF
CDR3 DNA: TGTGCCAGTAGTATCCCGACAGATGATCAGCCCCAGCATTTT

clone size: .
D gene: .
J gene: TRBJ2-2
V gene: TRBV27
CDR3 protein: CASNPLGGPYTGELFF
CDR3 DNA: TGTGCCAGCAACCCCCTAGGGGGTCCTTACACCGGGGAGCTGTTTTTT

clone size: .
D gene: .
J gene: TRBJ2-4
V gene: TRBV6-6
CDR3 protein: CASSPRQGLPKNIQYF
CDR3 DNA: TGTGCCAGCAGTCCTCGACAGGGACTACCCAAAAACATTCAGTACTTC

clone size: few
D gene: .
J gene: TRBJ2-1
V gene: TRBV28
CDR3 protein: CASRSTSSGEQFF
CDR3 DNA: TGTGCCAGCAGATCTACTAGCTCCGGTGAGCAGTTCTTC

clone size: few
D gene: .
J gene: TRBJ2-1
V gene: TRBV27
CDR3 protein: CASSLTPIREQFF
CDR3 DNA: TGTGCCAGCAGTTTAACCCCTATCAGGGAGCAGTTCTTC

clone size: many
D gene: .
J gene: TRBJ1-5
V gene: TRBV12-3/TRBV12-4
CDR3 protein: CASSFKDTPNQPQHF
CDR3 DNA: TGTGCCAGCAGTTTTAAGGACACCCCAAATCAGCCCCAGCATTTT

clone size: .
D gene: TRBD1
J gene: TRBJ1-2
V gene: TRBV9
CDR3 protein: CASSAETGNDYGYTF
CDR3 DNA: TGTGCCAGCAGCGCGGAGACAGGGAATGACTATGGCTACACCTTC

clone size: .
D gene: .
J gene: TRBJ1-5
V gene: TRBV27
CDR3 protein: CASSLIGLGQPQHF
CDR3 DNA: TGTGCCAGCAGTTTAATCGGGCTCGGGCAGCCCCAGCATTTT

clone size: .
D gene: .
J gene: TRBJ2-7
V gene: TRBV5-6
CDR3 protein: CASSSTDRLPYEQYF
CDR3 DNA: TGTGCCAGCAGCTCCACCGACAGGCTCCCCTACGAGCAGTACTTC

clone size: .
D gene: .
J gene: TRBJ2-3
V gene: TRBV24-1
CDR3 protein: CATSDFDRCTDTQYF
CDR3 DNA: TGTGCCACCAGTGACTTCGACAGGTGCACAGATACGCAGTATTTT

clone size: .
D gene: TRBD1
J gene: TRBJ2-2
V gene: TRBV6-5
CDR3 protein: CASSYTPYTGGAGTGELFF
CDR3 DNA: TGTGCCAGCAGTTACACCCCCTACACAGGGGGCGCAGGCACCGGGGAGCTGTTTTTT

clone size: .
D gene: .
J gene: TRBJ1-5
V gene: TRBV12-3/TRBV12-4
CDR3 protein: CASRPGTPSNQPQHF
CDR3 DNA: TGTGCCAGCAGGCCAGGGACACCAAGCAATCAGCCCCAGCATTTT

clone size: few
D gene: TRBD1
J gene: TRBJ2-1
V gene: TRBV6-2/TRBV6-3
CDR3 protein: CASSYSEQGVWTEQFF
CDR3 DNA: TGTGCCAGCAGTTACTCAGAACAGGGGGTCTGGACTGAGCAGTTCTTC

clone size: few
D gene: .
J gene: TRBJ1-1
V gene: TRBV14
CDR3 protein: CASSQGIDATLKRTEAFF
CDR3 DNA: TGTGCCAGCAGCCAAGGGATCGATGCAACCCTTAAGAGAACTGAAGCTTTCTTT

clone size: .
D gene: .
J gene: TRBJ2-1
V gene: TRBV20-1
CDR3 protein: CSASPQLHYNEQFF
CDR3 DNA: TGCAGTGCTAGTCCCCAGCTTCACTACAATGAGCAGTTCTTC

clone size: many
D gene: TRBD1
J gene: TRBJ2-1
V gene: TRBV23-1
CDR3 protein: CASTRWTGGWDNEQFF
CDR3 DNA: TGCGCCAGCACCCGCTGGACAGGGGGTTGGGACAATGAGCAGTTCTTC

clone size: many
D gene: TRBD1
J gene: TRBJ2-1
V gene: TRBV7-6
CDR3 protein: CASSDPKQGAYEQFF
CDR3 DNA: TGTGCCAGCAGCGATCCGAAACAGGGGGCATATGAGCAGTTCTTC

clone size: many
D gene: .
J gene: TRBJ1-1
V gene: TRBV6-2/TRBV6-3
CDR3 protein: CASRDQGNTEAFF
CDR3 DNA: TGTGCCAGCAGAGACCAGGGAAACACTGAAGCTTTCTTT

clone size: .
D gene: TRBD2
J gene: TRBJ2-7
V gene: TRBV4-1
CDR3 protein: CASSPGGGISYEQYF
CDR3 DNA: TGCGCCAGCAGCCCCGGGGGAGGGATCTCCTACGAGCAGTACTTC

clone size: .
D gene: .
J gene: TRBJ1-4
V gene: TRBV12-3/TRBV12-4
CDR3 protein: CASSSWTTNEKLFF
CDR3 DNA: TGTGCCAGCAGTTCTTGGACAACTAATGAAAAACTGTTTTTT

clone size: once
D gene: .
J gene: TRBJ2-2
V gene: TRBV19
CDR3 protein: CASSILGTGELFF
CDR3 DNA: TGTGCCAGTAGTATTTTGGGCACCGGGGAGCTGTTTTTT

clone size: many
D gene: .
J gene: TRBJ2-2
V gene: TRBV20-1
CDR3 protein: CSASLGNGDTGELFF
CDR3 DNA: TGCAGTGCGTCTCTCGGGAATGGGGACACCGGGGAGCTGTTTTTT

clone size: .
D gene: .
J gene: TRBJ2-5
V gene: TRBV19
CDR3 protein: CASRGGPETQYF
CDR3 DNA: TGTGCCAGCCGAGGGGGGCCGGAGACCCAGTACTTC

clone size: many
D gene: TRBD1
J gene: TRBJ2-2
V gene: TRBV7-2
CDR3 protein: CASSYGQANTGELFF
CDR3 DNA: TGTGCCAGCAGCTACGGACAGGCTAACACCGGGGAGCTGTTTTTT

clone size: .
D gene: TRBD2
J gene: TRBJ2-2
V gene: TRBV29-1
CDR3 protein: CSVAYRGGPGELFF
CDR3 DNA: TGCAGCGTTGCTTATCGGGGGGGACCCGGGGAGCTGTTTTTT

clone size: .
D gene: TRBD2
J gene: TRBJ2-3
V gene: TRBV12-3/TRBV12-4
CDR3 protein: CASKSASGGAHTQYF
CDR3 DNA: TGTGCCAGCAAATCAGCCAGCGGGGGGGCACATACGCAGTATTTT

clone size: few
D gene: .
J gene: TRBJ1-1
V gene: TRBV27
CDR3 protein: CASSIYRDRTEAFF
CDR3 DNA: TGTGCCAGCAGTATTTACAGGGATAGGACTGAAGCTTTCTTT

clone size: .
D gene: TRBD2
J gene: TRBJ2-1
V gene: TRBV7-8
CDR3 protein: CASSFRTSGFNNEQFF
CDR3 DNA: TGTGCCAGCAGCTTCCGGACTAGCGGCTTTAACAATGAGCAGTTCTTC

clone size: few
D gene: TRBD2
J gene: TRBJ2-2
V gene: TRBV7-9
CDR3 protein: CASSSRLAGGATGELFF
CDR3 DNA: TGTGCCAGCAGCTCCCGGCTAGCGGGGGGAGCCACCGGGGAGCTGTTTTTT

clone size: .
D gene: .
J gene: TRBJ2-1
V gene: TRBV29-1
CDR3 protein: CSVEGGGGPSEQFF
CDR3 DNA: TGCAGCGTTGAAGGGGGGGGGGGGCCGAGTGAGCAGTTCTTC

clone size: few
D gene: .
J gene: TRBJ2-7
V gene: TRBV14
CDR3 protein: CASSQDRPYEQYF
CDR3 DNA: TGTGCCAGCAGCCAAGATAGGCCTTACGAGCAGTACTTC

clone size: .
D gene: .
J gene: TRBJ1-2
V gene: TRBV27
CDR3 protein: CASTLGGRRYGYTF
CDR3 DNA: TGTGCCAGCACCTTGGGGGGGCGTCGGTATGGCTACACCTTC

clone size: .
D gene: .
J gene: TRBJ1-1
V gene: TRBV9
CDR3 protein: CASSPRPGGRTEAFF
CDR3 DNA: TGTGCCAGCAGCCCCCGCCCTGGGGGCCGCACTGAAGCTTTCTTT

clone size: .
D gene: .
J gene: TRBJ1-1
V gene: TRBV6-8
CDR3 protein: CASSPTDVEAFF
CDR3 DNA: TGTGCCAGCAGTCCGACAGATGTCGAAGCTTTCTTT

clone size: many
D gene: TRBD2
J gene: TRBJ2-3
V gene: TRBV6-1
CDR3 protein: CASSEASGGPDTQYF
CDR3 DNA: TGTGCCAGCAGTGAAGCTAGCGGGGGGCCAGATACGCAGTATTTT

clone size: .
D gene: TRBD1
J gene: TRBJ2-5
V gene: TRBV7-6
CDR3 protein: CASKPGQRQETQYF
CDR3 DNA: TGTGCCAGCAAGCCGGGACAGAGACAAGAGACCCAGTACTTC

clone size: .
D gene: TRBD1
J gene: TRBJ2-1
V gene: TRBV19
CDR3 protein: CASSKRTGPRSYNEQFF
CDR3 DNA: TGTGCCAGTAGTAAAAGGACAGGGCCTCGCTCCTACAATGAGCAGTTCTTC

clone size: .
D gene: TRBD1
J gene: TRBJ2-3
V gene: TRBV12-3/TRBV12-4
CDR3 protein: CASSFGTELLSSTDTQYF
CDR3 DNA: TGTGCCAGCAGTTTCGGGACAGAACTATTATCTAGCACAGATACGCAGTATTTT

clone size: .
D gene: TRBD1
J gene: TRBJ1-6
V gene: TRBV19
CDR3 protein: CASSIQGWLSPLHF
CDR3 DNA: TGTGCCAGTAGCATACAGGGGTGGCTGTCACCCCTCCACTTT

clone size: .
D gene: .
J gene: TRBJ1-4
V gene: TRBV18
CDR3 protein: CASSPQRRDEKLFF
CDR3 DNA: TGTGCCAGCTCACCCCAGAGGCGGGATGAAAAACTGTTTTTT

clone size: few
D gene: TRBD2
J gene: TRBJ2-1
V gene: TRBV7-3
CDR3 protein: CASSYLAGGRYNEQFF
CDR3 DNA: TGTGCCAGCAGCTACCTAGCGGGGGGAAGATACAATGAGCAGTTCTTC

clone size: few
D gene: .
J gene: TRBJ2-3
V gene: TRBV12-5
CDR3 protein: CASAFMADLTDTQYF
CDR3 DNA: TGTGCTAGTGCATTTATGGCAGATCTAACAGATACGCAGTATTTT

clone size: .
D gene: .
J gene: TRBJ2-7
V gene: TRBV10-3
CDR3 protein: CAISESGSLYYEQYF
CDR3 DNA: TGTGCCATCAGTGAGTCGGGCAGTCTTTACTACGAGCAGTACTTC

clone size: many
D gene: .
J gene: TRBJ1-2
V gene: TRBV7-2
CDR3 protein: CASSLATSRVSNYGYTF
CDR3 DNA: TGTGCCAGCAGCTTAGCTACCAGCAGGGTCTCGAACTATGGCTACACCTTC

clone size: .
D gene: .
J gene: TRBJ1-2
V gene: TRBV6-5
CDR3 protein: CASSYGGYSGYTF
CDR3 DNA: TGTGCCAGCAGTTACGGGGGCTACTCGGGCTACACCTTC

clone size: .
D gene: TRBD1
J gene: TRBJ2-7
V gene: TRBV19
CDR3 protein: CASGSGTGPYEQYF
CDR3 DNA: TGTGCCAGTGGGTCCGGGACAGGCCCCTACGAGCAGTACTTC

clone size: few
D gene: .
J gene: TRBJ1-5
V gene: TRBV19
CDR3 protein: CASSIRYRKKDQPQHF
CDR3 DNA: TGTGCCAGTAGTATTCGGTACAGGAAGAAAGATCAGCCCCAGCATTTT

clone size: .
D gene: .
J gene: TRBJ2-1
V gene: TRBV4-1
CDR3 protein: CASSKNAGSEQFF
CDR3 DNA: TGCGCCAGCAGCAAAAATGCGGGGAGTGAGCAGTTCTTC

clone size: few
D gene: .
J gene: TRBJ1-2
V gene: TRBV6-5
CDR3 protein: CASSYAFGANYGYTF
CDR3 DNA: TGTGCCAGCAGTTACGCTTTCGGAGCTAACTATGGCTACACCTTC